This T cell receptor (beta chain) was captured by sequencing in a study of T cell repertoires in cytomegalovirus infection. Study-level results: People with CMV and the relevant HLA were identified by cumulative public TCR beta family frequency.

TCRdb itself ran the reads through MiXCR, one entry per CDR3 protein. The data hold about 350,000 distinct CDR3 sequences, with about 35% observed a single time. Germline loops: CDR1 LGHNA, CDR2 YSLEER. V dropped 0 bases and J dropped 5; count of bases not matched to a gene: 4. This CDR3 is 15 amino acids long. In the case of this clonotype: The antigen remains undetermined.

The clonotype originates from a human donor in good health (CMV status not recorded). Some clones in this sample may be carry-over from other donors' samples. The sample was cultured PBMCs, taken from culture after CMV antigen stimulation. V usage is TRBV4-3 and J usage is TRBJ2-5; 9 nucleotides match TRBD1. The CDR3 loop is CASSQERTGVETQYF. The DNA of the CDR3 is TGCGCCAGCAGCCAAGAACGGACAGGGGTGGAGACCCAGTACTTC.